The 18 T cell receptor beta chains listed next were all sequenced from one sample in a study of blood T cell repertoires in COVID-19. Measured with immunoSEQ multiplex PCR; TCRdb has only the in-frame clones, and not every one. Of about 140,000 clones in the sample, about 88% were seen once. The specimen was peripheral blood. The receptor source for this set is a human donor with COVID-19, enrolled during active disease. The donor label of this sample is uncertain.

The rearrangement uses TRBV7-9 and TRBJ2-7; TRBD1 might be the D (6 bases). The CDR3 is made up of 13 amino acids. V lost 3 bases to trimming and J lost 2 bases, with 8 bases between them. CDR1 is SEHNR and CDR2 is FQNEAQ in the germline V gene (reference sequence). The CDR3 DNA follows: TGTGCCAGCAGCTTGGACAGTCCCTACGAGCAGTACTTC. Amino acids: CASSLDSPYEQYF.

V usage is TRBV6-5 and J usage is TRBJ2-7; 9 bases are shared with TRBD1. The CDR3 length is 15 residues. V dropped 5 bases and J dropped 1; count of bases not matched to a gene: 6. Germline V CDR1 and CDR2: MNHEY, SVGAGI. The CDR3 reads CASSPTGTGSYEQYF. CDR3 sequence (DNA): TGTGCCAGCAGTCCCACCGGGACAGGGTCCTACGAGCAGTACTTC.

This chain links TRBV3-1 (or the pseudogene TRBV3-2) with TRBJ2-5; possible D gene TRBD2, 7 bases. V lost 4 bases, J lost 8 bases, and 26 bases lay in between. The CDR3 consists of 17 residues. Germline loops: CDR1 LGHDT, CDR2 YNNKEL (reference sequence). CDR3 in amino acids: CASSPLSIAGARLTQYF. In DNA form, the CDR3 reads TGTGCCAGCAGCCCTCTTTCGATCGCGGGGGCCCGGTTAACCCAGTACTTC.

This chain joins TRBV2 and TRBJ1-6, with D possibly TRBD1 on 6 matching bases. CDR1 SNHLY and CDR2 FYNNEI come from the germline V gene. V lost 3 bases to trimming and J lost 10 bases, with 16 bases between them. This CDR3 has 15 residues. CDR3 residues: CASSDVGPGDSPLHF. The CDR3 region has the DNA TGTGCCAGCAGTGACGTAGGGCCAGGGGACTCACCCCTCCACTTT.

The V call is TRBV7-2, the J call TRBJ2-3; 7 bases align to TRBD2. The germline V gene has CDR1 SGHTA and CDR2 FQGNSA. The V and J ends lost 1 base and 3 bases, in that order; junction bases with no gene match: 7. The CDR3 sequence is 16 residues long. The CDR3 loop reads CASSLEYSGETDTQYF. DNA for the CDR3: TGTGCCAGCAGCTTAGAGTACAGCGGGGAAACAGATACGCAGTATTTT.

This clone occurred once. The chain employs TRBV3-1 (or the pseudogene TRBV3-2) and TRBJ2-7, with D possibly being TRBD2 (6 bases). The CDR3 covers 16 residues. The germline CDR1 and CDR2 sequences are LGHDT and YNNKEL (reference sequence). Deletions cut 6 bases from V and 6 bases from J, with 24 bases between. The CDR3 nucleotides are TGTGCCAGCAGTCCCCTAGGAGGGCGAGGGAGCGGCGAGCAGTACTTC. Residues: CASSPLGGRGSGEQYF.

The J gene is TRBJ2-3, the V gene TRBV18; 10 bases align to TRBD1. The CDR3 loop spans 19 amino acids. The germline V gene encodes CDR1 KGHSH and CDR2 LQKENI. After removal of 3 bases from V and 0 bases from J, the junction contained 12 bases not matched to a gene. CDR3 loop: CASSPLGTGEIPSTDTQYF. CDR3 sequence (DNA): TGTGCCAGCTCACCCCTAGGGACAGGGGAGATTCCTAGCACAGATACGCAGTATTTT.

The chain combines TRBV5-1 with TRBJ1-1; TRBD1 agrees at 12 bases. The length of the CDR3 is 16 residues. With V trimmed by 6 bases and J by 5 bases, 11 bases remained unmatched. The germline CDR1 and CDR2 sequences are SGHRS and YFSETQ. CDR3 DNA: TGCGCCAGCAAACCGGGACAGGGGGCGAGACAGACTGAAGCTTTCTTT. Its translation is CASKPGQGARQTEAFF.

V and J are TRBV7-2 and TRBJ2-7; TRBD1 agrees at 11 bases. The CDR3 runs to 15 residues. V trimming: 5 bases; J trimming: 3 bases; junction bases outside the gene matches: 6. Germline CDR1 reads SGHTA; CDR2 reads FQGNSA. CDR3 nucleotide sequence: TGTGCCAGCAGCGTACCGGGACAGGGGGTCTACGAGCAGTACTTC. Translated, it gives CASSVPGQGVYEQYF.

This rearrangement joins TRBV6-5 to TRBJ2-3, with D perhaps matching TRBD2 (5 bases). Trimming shortened V by 3 bases and J by 2 bases, and 9 bases separated the two germline ends. The CDR3 is 14 residues long. From germline, CDR1 is MNHEY and CDR2 SVGAGI. The DNA for the CDR3 is TGTGCCAGCAGTTATAGACGGGACACAGATACGCAGTATTTT. Its translation is CASSYRRDTDTQYF.

The chain has TRBV3-1 (or the pseudogene TRBV3-2) and TRBJ1-5; D is ambiguous. From germline, CDR1 is LGHDT and CDR2 YNNKEL (reference sequence). Trimming removed 1 base at V and 2 bases at J, with 12 bases between. This CDR3 has 16 residues. This chain's CDR3 is CASSQGTMVGNQPQHF. CDR3 sequence (DNA): TGTGCCAGCAGCCAAGGGACTATGGTGGGCAATCAGCCCCAGCATTTT.

CDR3 nucleotides: TGCGCCAGCAGCTTGACCGTCCAACATTCGTACCAAGAGACCCAGTACTTC. This codes for CASSLTVQHSYQETQYF. The chain joins TRBV5-1 to TRBJ2-5; D not certain. V lost 1 base and J lost 0, with 16 bases in between. This CDR3 contains 17 residues. CDR1 is SGHRS and CDR2 is YFSETQ in the germline V gene. The variable domain in full, completed from reference TRBV5-1 and TRBJ2-5, reads KAGVTQTPRYLIKTRGQQVTLSCSPISGHRSVSWYQQTPGQGLQFLFEYFSETQRNKGNFPGRFSGRQFSNSRSEMNVSTLELGDSALYLCASSLTVQHSYQETQYFGPGTRLLVL.

The gene calls are TRBV4-1 and TRBJ1-5, with TRBD1 as a possible D gene (5 bases). The V end was cut by 4 bases, the J end by 5 bases, with 15 bases between. This CDR3 region has 15 residues. CDR1 and CDR2 from the germline V gene are MGHRA and YSYEKL. This CDR3 is CASSPMMRGDQPQHF. As DNA, the CDR3 is TGCGCCAGCAGCCCCATGATGCGGGGGGATCAGCCCCAGCATTTT.

The chain recombines TRBV27 with TRBJ1-4; D is undetermined. CDR3 length equals 15 residues. Trimming shortened V by 6 bases and J by 4 bases, and 15 bases separated the two germline ends. Germline lookup yields CDR1 MNHEY and CDR2 SMNVEV (reference sequence). CDR3 nucleotides: TGTGCCAGCAGCCGCGATGGGCTGCTTAATGAAAAACTGTTTTTT. It yields the protein CASSRDGLLNEKLFF.

This sequence joins TRBV19 and TRBJ2-3, with a weak D call TRBD2 (6 bases). This CDR3 is built from 15 residues. CDR1 is LNHDA, CDR2 SQIVND, per germline (reference sequence). Deletions cut 7 bases from V and 4 bases from J, with 18 bases between. The CDR3 bases are TGTGCCAGTACCCCCGCCCGGGGGTCTGCAGATACGCAGTATTTT. Its translation: CASTPARGSADTQYF.

The rearrangement joins TRBV25-1 to TRBJ2-7; 11 bases align to TRBD2. The CDR3 contains 14 residues. The ends lost 5 bases at V and 4 bases at J; junction bases unmatched: 4. Per the germline V gene, CDR1 is MGHDK and CDR2 is SYGVNS. DNA of the CDR3: TGTGCCAGCAGTAGGACTAGCGGGCTTTACGAGCAGTACTTC. Encoded protein: CASSRTSGLYEQYF.

This chain uses TRBV3-1 (or the pseudogene TRBV3-2) with TRBJ2-7; the match to TRBD1 covers 8 bases. The J segment lost 11 bases and the V segment lost 4 bases, leaving 4 bases of the junction unmatched. CDR3 size: 11 residues. Germline loops: CDR1 LGHDT, CDR2 YNNKEL (reference sequence). The CDR3 nucleotides are TGTGCCAGCAGCCCCGGACAGGGAAAGTACTTC. Translated: CASSPGQGKYF.

As for this clone: This specimen includes other DNA sequences encoding the same CDR3. This rearrangement joins TRBV19 to TRBJ1-1; D is undetermined. Germline V gene sequence: CDR1 LNHDA, CDR2 SQIVND (reference sequence). The V end was cut by 2 bases, the J end by 1 base, with 5 bases between. This CDR3 has 13 amino acids. CDR3 region: CASSISGNTEAFF. CDR3 bases: TGTGCCAGTAGTATATCAGGGAACACTGAAGCTTTCTTT.